This T cell receptor beta chain derives from a study of regulatory T cells in long-lasting Graves disease. Time point defined: newly diagnosed GD, antithyroid drugs for less than 3 months. The TCR library was made from RNA that had been extracted from PBMCs in TRIzol. This clonotype was counted at least ten times. Building of the TCR beta libraries involved iRepertoire HTBI primers and Arm-PCR of CDR3 regions. TCRdb reprocessed the multiplex PCR reads with MiXCR, giving one entry per CDR3 protein. The sample comprises about 460,000 distinct CDR3 sequences, 14% of which are singletons, and approximately 17% rests with the top ten. These same data were also listed under a study on T cells in Graves' hyperthyroidism and ophthalmopathy.

This TCR was sampled from a woman between 50 and 59 years old with Graves disease. The specimen was peripheral blood mononuclear cells (PBMCs), collected at new diagnosis, from a patient treated with antithyroid drugs.

The CDR3 protein is CASTGVTSGRWSGELFF. CDR3 in DNA: TGTGCCAGCACCGGAGTTACTAGCGGGAGGTGGAGCGGGGAGCTGTTTTTT. The chain carries TRBV6-1 and TRBJ2-2; 12 bases are a match to TRBD2. This CDR3 comprises 17 residues. Unmatched junction bases numbered 13, after V lost 7 bases and J lost 7 bases. In germline, CDR1 is MNHNS, CDR2 SASEGT.